Listed below are T cell receptor beta chains from one sample, sequenced in a study of shared clonotypes between healthy human individuals. The assay was immunoSEQ multiplex PCR, and TCRdb's table has in-frame clones only and misses some. The sample yields roughly 1,000,000 clones, approximately 80% seen once. The sample taken for sequencing was memory CD4+ T cells from PBMCs. The origin of the receptors is a man aged 18 to 30 in good health. Some clones in this sample may be carry-over from other donors' samples. CDR3s include the opening cysteine and the closing phenylalanine or tryptophan. D genes are given only for firm matches. Size values are once, few and many counts, or a class for expanded clones, and some rows have none.

j_gene	abundance	d_gene	v_gene	CDR3aa	CDR3nt
TRBJ1-3	few	-	TRBV5-1	CASSPGGWLEKSSGNTIYF	TGCGCCAGCAGCCCCGGTGGTTGGCTTGAAAAAAGCTCTGGAAACACCATATATTTT
TRBJ2-1	-	-	TRBV6-1	CASSEFRRIIYNEQFF	TGTGCCAGCAGTGAATTCCGGCGTATCATCTACAATGAGCAGTTCTTC
TRBJ1-1	-	-	TRBV9	CASSATSANTEAFF	TGTGCCAGCAGCGCGACTTCGGCGAACACTGAAGCTTTCTTT
TRBJ1-4	-	-	TRBV27	CASSSRQPTNEKLFF	TGTGCCAGCAGCTCTAGACAGCCAACTAATGAAAAACTGTTTTTT
TRBJ2-5	-	-	TRBV5-1	CASSPSTREETQYF	TGCGCCAGCAGCCCCTCGACCAGGGAAGAGACCCAGTACTTC
TRBJ2-3	-	TRBD1	TRBV7-2	CASSLGQGPTDTQYF	TGTGCCAGCAGCTTGGGACAGGGCCCCACAGATACGCAGTATTTT
TRBJ1-5	-	-	TRBV6-1	CASSLRNQPQHF	TGTGCCAGCAGCCTGCGGAATCAGCCCCAGCATTTT
TRBJ1-3	-	-	TRBV4-1	CASSQETGAGRNTIYF	TGCGCCAGCAGCCAAGAAACTGGGGCCGGCAGAAACACCATATATTTT
TRBJ1-1	-	TRBD1	TRBV4-1	CASSVRGLGTEAFF	TGCGCCAGCAGCGTCAGGGGGCTTGGAACTGAAGCTTTCTTT
TRBJ1-2	few	-	TRBV19	CASSKTREDGYTF	TGTGCCAGTAGTAAAACACGGGAGGATGGCTACACCTTC
TRBJ2-1	-	TRBD1	TRBV5-4	CASSYRTGPYNEQFF	TGTGCCAGCAGCTATCGGACAGGGCCCTACAATGAGCAGTTCTTC